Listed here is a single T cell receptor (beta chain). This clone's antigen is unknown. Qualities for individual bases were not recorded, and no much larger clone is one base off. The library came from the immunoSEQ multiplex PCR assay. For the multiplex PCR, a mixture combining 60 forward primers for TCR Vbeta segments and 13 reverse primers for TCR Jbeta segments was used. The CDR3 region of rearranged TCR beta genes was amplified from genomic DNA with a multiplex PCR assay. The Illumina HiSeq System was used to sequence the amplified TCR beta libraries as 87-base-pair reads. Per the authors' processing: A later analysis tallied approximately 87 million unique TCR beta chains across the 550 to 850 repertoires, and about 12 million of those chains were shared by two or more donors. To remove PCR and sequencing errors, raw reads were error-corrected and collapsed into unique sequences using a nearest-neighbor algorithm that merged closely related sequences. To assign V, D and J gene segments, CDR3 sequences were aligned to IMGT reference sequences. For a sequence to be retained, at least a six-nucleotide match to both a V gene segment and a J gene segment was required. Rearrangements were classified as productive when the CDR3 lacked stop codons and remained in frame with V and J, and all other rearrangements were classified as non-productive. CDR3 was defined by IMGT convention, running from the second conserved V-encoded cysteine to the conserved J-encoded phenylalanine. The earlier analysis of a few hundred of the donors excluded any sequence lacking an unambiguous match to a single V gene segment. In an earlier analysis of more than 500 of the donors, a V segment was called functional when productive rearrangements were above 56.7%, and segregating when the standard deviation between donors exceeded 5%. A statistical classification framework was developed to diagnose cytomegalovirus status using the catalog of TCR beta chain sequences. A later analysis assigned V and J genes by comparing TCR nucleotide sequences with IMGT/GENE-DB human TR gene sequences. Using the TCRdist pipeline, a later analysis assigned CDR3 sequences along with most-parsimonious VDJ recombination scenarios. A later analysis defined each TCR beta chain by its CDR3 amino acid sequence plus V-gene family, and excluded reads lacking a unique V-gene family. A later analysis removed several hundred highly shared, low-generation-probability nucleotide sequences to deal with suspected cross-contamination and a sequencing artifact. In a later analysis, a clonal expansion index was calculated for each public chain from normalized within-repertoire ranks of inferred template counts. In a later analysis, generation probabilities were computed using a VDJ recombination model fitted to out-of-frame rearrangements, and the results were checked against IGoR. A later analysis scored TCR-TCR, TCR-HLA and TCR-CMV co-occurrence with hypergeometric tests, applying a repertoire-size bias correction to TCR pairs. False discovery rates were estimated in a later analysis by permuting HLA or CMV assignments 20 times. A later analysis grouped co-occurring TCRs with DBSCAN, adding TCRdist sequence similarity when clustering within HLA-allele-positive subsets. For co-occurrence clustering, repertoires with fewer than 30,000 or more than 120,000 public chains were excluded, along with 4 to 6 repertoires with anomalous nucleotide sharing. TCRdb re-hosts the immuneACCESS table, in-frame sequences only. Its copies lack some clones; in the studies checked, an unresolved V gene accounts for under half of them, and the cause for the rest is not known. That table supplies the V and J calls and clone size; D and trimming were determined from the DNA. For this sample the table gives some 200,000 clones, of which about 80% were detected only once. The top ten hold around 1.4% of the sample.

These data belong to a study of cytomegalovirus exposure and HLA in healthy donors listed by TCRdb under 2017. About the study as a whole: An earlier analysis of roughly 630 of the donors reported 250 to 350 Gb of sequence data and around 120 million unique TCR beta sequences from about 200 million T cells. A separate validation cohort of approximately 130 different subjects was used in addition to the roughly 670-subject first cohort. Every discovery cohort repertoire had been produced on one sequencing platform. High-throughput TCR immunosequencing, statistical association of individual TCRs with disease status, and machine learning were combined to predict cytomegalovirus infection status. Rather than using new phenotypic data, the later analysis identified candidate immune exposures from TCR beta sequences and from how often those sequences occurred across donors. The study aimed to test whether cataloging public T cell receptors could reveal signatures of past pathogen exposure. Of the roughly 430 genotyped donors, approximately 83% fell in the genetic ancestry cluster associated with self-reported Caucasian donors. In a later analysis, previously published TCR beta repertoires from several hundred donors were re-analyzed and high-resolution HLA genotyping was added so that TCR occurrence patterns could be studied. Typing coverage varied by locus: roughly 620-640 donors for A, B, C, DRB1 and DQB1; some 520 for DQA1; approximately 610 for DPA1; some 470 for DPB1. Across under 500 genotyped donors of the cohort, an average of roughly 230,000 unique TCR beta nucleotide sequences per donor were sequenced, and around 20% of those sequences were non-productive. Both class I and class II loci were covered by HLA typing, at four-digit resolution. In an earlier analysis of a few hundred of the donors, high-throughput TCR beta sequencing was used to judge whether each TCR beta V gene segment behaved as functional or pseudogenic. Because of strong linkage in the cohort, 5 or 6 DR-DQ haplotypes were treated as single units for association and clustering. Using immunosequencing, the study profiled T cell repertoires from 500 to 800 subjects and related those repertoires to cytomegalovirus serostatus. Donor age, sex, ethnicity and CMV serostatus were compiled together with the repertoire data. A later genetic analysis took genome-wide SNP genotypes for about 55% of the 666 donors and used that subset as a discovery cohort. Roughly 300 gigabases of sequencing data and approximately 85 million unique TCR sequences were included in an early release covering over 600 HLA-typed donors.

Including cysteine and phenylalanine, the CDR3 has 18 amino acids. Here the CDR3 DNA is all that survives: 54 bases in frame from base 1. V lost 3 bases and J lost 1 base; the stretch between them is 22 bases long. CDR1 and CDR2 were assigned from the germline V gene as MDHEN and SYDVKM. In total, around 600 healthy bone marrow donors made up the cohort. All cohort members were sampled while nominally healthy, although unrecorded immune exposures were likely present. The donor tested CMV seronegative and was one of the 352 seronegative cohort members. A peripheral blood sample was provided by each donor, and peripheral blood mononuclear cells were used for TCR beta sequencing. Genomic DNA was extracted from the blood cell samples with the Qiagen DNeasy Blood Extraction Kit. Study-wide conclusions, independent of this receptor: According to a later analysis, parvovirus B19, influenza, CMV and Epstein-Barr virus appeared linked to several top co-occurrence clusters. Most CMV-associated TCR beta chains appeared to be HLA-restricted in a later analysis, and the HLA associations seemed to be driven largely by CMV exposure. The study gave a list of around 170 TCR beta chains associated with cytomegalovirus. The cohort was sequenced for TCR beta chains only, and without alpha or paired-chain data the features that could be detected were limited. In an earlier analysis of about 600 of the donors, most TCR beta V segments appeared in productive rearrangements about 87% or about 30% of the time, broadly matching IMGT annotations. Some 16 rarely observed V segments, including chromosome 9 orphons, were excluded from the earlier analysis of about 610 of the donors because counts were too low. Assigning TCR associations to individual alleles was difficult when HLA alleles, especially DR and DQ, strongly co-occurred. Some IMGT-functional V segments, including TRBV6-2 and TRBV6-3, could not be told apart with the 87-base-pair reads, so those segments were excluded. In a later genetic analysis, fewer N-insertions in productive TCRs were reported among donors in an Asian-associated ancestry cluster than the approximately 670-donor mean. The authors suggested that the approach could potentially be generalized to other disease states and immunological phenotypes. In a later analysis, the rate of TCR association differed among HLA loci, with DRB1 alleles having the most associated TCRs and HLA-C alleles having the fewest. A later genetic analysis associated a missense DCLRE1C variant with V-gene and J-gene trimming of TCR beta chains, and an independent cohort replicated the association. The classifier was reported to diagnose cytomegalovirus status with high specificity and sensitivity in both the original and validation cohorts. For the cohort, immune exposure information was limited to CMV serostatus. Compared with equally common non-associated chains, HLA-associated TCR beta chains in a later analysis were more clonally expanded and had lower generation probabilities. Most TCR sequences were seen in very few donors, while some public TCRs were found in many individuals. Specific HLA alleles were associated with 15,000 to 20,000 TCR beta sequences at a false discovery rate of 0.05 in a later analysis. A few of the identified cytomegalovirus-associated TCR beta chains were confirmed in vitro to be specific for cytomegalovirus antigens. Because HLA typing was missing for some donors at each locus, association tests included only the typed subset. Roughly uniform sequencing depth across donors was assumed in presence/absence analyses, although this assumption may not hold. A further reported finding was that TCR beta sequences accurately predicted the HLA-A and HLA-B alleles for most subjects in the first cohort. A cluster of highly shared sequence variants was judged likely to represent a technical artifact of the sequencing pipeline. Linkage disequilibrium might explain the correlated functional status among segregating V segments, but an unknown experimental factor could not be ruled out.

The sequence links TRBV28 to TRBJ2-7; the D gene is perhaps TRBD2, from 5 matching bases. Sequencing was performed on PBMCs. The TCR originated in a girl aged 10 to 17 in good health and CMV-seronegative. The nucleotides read TGTGCCAGCAGTTTTCCCCCCGATGATAGCGAGCGGTCCTACGAGCAGTACTTC. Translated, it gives CASSFPPDDSERSYEQYF.